Sequencing of this TCR beta chain was carried out in a study of CD8+ T cells in alopecia areata. Study context: Treated patients received oral tofacitinib, 5 to 10 mg twice daily.

Extracted RNA was reverse transcribed, and the resulting cDNA served as sequencing template. The protocol was immunoSEQ multiplex PCR, while the TCRdb copy is restricted to in-frame clones and leaves out a portion. The sample lists around 290,000 clones, roughly 60% occurring once. Study-wide results and caveats: Higher clonality and more expanded CD8+ clones appeared in lesional than normal scalp.

As regards this clone: Antigen unknown.

As for treatment: oral pan-JAK inhibitor, 5-10 mg twice daily. The investigators collected lesional scalp punch biopsies and peripheral blood from alopecia areata patients. PBMCs were stained for CD3, CD4 and CD8, and CD4+ and CD8+ T cells were sorted. Trimming stripped 6 bases from V and 0 bases from J, with 5 bases between. Germline CDR1 is SQVTM and CDR2 is ANQGSEA. The CDR3 has 11 residues. The starting material was CD4+ T cells sorted from blood, obtained at week 24, from a patient treated with tofacitinib. The chain joins TRBV29-1 to TRBJ1-1; D call uncertain. This sequence was found in a human donor with alopecia areata. CDR3 DNA: TGCAGCGTCACTTTGAACACTGAAGCTTTCTTT. This sequence encodes CSVTLNTEAFF.